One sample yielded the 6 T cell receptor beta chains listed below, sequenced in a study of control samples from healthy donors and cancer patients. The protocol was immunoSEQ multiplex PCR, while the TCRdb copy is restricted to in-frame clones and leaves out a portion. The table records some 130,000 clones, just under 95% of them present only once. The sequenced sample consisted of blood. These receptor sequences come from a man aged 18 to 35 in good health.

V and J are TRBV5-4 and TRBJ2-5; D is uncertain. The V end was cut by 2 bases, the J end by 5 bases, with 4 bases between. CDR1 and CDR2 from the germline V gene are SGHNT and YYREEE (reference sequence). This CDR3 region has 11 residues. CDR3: CASSFGETQYF. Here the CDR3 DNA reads TGTGCCAGCAGCTTTGGGGAGACCCAGTACTTC.

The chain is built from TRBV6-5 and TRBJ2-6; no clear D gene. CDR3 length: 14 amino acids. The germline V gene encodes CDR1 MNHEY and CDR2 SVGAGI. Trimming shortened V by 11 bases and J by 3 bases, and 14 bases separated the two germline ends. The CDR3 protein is CAARNPGGANVLTF. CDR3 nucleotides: TGTGCCGCCAGGAATCCAGGTGGGGCCAACGTCCTGACTTTC.

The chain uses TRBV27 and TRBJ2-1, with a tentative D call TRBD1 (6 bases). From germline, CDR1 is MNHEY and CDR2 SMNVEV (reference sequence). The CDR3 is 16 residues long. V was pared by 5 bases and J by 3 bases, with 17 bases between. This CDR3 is CASSPSAGDLYNEQFF. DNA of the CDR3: TGTGCCAGCAGTCCCTCCGCAGGGGACCTCTACAATGAGCAGTTCTTC.

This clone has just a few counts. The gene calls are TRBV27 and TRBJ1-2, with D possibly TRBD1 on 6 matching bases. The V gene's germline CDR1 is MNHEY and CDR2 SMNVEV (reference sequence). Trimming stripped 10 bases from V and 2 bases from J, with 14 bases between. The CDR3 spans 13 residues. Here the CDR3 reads CATGDNPNYGYTF. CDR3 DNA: TGTGCCACCGGGGACAACCCGAACTATGGCTACACCTTC.

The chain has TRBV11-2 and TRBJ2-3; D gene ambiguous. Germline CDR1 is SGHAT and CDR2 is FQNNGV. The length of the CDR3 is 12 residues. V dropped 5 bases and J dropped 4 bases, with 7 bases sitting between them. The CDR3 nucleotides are TGTGCCAGCAGCCAAGGTGCAGATACGCAGTATTTT. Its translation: CASSQGADTQYF. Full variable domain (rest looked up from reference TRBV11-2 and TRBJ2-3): EAGVAQSPRYKIIEKRQSVAFWCNPISGHATLYWYQQILGQGPKLLIQFQNNGVVDDSQLPKDRFSAERLKGVDSTLKIQPAKLEDSAVYLCASSQGADTQYFGPGTRLTVL.

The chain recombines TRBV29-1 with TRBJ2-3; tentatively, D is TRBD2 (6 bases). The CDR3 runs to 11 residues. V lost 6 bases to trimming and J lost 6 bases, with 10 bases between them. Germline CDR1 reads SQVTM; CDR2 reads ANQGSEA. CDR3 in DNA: TGCAGCGTAGGAGGGGTTGATACGCAGTATTTT. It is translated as CSVGGVDTQYF.